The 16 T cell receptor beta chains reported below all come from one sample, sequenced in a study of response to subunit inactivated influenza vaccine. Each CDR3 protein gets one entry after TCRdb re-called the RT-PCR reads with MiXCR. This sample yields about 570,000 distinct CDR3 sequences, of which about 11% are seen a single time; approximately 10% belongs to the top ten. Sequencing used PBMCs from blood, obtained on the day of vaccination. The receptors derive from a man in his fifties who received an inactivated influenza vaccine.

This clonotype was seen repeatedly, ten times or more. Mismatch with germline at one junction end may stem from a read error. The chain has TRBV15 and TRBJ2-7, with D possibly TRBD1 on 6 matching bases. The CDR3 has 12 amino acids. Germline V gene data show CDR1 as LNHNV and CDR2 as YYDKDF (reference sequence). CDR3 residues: CATSSLRGTLFF. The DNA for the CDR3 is TGTGCCACCAGCAGTCTTAGGGGGACATTATTCTTC.

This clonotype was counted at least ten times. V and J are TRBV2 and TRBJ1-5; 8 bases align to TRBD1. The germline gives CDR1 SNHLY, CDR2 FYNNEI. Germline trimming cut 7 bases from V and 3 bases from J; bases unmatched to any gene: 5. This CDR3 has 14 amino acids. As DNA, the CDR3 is TGTGCCAGCACCCGGACAGGGAACAATCAGCCCCAGCATTTT. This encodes CASTRTGNNQPQHF. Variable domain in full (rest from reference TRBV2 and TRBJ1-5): EPEVTQTPSHQVTQMGQEVILRCVPISNHLYFYWYRQILGQKVEFLVSFYNNEISEKSEIFDDQFSVERPDGSNFTLKIRSTKLEDSAMYFCASTRTGNNQPQHFGDGTRLSIL.

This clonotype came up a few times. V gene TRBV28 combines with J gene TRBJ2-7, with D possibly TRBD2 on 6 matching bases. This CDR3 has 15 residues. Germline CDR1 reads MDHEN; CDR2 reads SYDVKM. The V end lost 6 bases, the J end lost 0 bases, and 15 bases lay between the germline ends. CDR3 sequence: CASRPPGLHSYEQYF. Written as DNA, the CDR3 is TGTGCCAGCAGACCACCGGGACTGCACTCCTACGAGCAGTACTTC.

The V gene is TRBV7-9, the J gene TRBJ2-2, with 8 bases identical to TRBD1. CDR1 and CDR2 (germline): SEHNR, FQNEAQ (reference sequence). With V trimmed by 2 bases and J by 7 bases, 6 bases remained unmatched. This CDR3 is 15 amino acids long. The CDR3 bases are TGTGCCAGCAGCTTACAGGGGGCGATTGGCGGGGAGCTGTTTTTT. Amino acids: CASSLQGAIGGELFF.

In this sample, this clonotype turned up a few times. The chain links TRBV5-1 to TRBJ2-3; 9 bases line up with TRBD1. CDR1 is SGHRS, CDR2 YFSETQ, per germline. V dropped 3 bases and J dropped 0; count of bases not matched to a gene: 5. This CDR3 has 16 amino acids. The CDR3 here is CASSSTGGYSTDTQYF. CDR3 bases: TGCGCCAGCAGCTCCACAGGGGGCTATAGCACAGATACGCAGTATTTT.

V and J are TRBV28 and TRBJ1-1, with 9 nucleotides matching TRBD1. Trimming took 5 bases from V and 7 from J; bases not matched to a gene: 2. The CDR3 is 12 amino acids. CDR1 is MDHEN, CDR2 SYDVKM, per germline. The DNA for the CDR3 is TGTGCCAGCAGTACAGGGGGCCTTGAAGCTTTCTTT. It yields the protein CASSTGGLEAFF.

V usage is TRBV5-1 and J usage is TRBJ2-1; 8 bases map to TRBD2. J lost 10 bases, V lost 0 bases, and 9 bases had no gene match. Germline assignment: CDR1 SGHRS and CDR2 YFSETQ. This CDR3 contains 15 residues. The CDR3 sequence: CASSLELAGYREQFF. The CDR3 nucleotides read TGCGCCAGCAGCTTGGAATTAGCGGGGTACCGGGAGCAGTTCTTC.

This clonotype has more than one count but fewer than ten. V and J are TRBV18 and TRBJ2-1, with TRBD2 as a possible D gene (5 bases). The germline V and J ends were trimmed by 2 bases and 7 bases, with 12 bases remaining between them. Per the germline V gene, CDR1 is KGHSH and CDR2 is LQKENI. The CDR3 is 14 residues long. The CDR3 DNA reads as TGTGCCAGCTCACCATACCAGGACTGGAATGAGCAGTTCTTC. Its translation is CASSPYQDWNEQFF.

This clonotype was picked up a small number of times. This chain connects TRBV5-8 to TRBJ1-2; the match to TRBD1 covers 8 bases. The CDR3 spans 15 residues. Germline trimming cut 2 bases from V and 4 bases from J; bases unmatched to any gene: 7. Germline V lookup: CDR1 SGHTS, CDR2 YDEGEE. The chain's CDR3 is CASSLDRGSFYGYTF. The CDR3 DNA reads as TGTGCCAGCAGCTTAGACAGGGGATCATTCTATGGCTACACCTTC. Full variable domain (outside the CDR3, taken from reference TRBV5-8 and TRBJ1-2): EAGVTQSPTHLIKTRGQQATLRCSPISGHTSVYWYQQALGLGLQFLLWYDEGEERNRGNFPPRFSGRQFPNYSSELNVNALELEDSALYLCASSLDRGSFYGYTFGSGTRLTVV.

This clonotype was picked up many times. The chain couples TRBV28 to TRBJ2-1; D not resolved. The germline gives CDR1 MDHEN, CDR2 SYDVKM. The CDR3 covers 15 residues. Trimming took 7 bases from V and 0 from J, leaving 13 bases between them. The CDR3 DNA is TGTGCCAGCAACTTCAGGTCGCCCTCCTACAATGAGCAGTTCTTC. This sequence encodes CASNFRSPSYNEQFF. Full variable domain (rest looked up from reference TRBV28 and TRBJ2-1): DVKVTQSSRYLVKRTGEKVFLECVQDMDHENMFWYRQDPGLGLRLIYFSYDVKMKEKGDIPEGYSVSREKKERFSLILESASTNQTSMYLCASNFRSPSYNEQFFGPGTRLTVL.

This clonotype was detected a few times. The CDR3 DNA follows: TGTGCCATCAGTACCCCGGGACAGGGTACCTACAATGAGCAGTTCTTC. Translation gives CAISTPGQGTYNEQFF. J is TRBJ2-1 and V is TRBV10-3, with 9 bases identical to TRBD1. Germline values: CDR1 ENHRY, CDR2 SYGVKD. The V segment lost 5 bases and the J segment 2 bases; nucleotides outside the gene matches: 7. The CDR3 covers 16 residues.

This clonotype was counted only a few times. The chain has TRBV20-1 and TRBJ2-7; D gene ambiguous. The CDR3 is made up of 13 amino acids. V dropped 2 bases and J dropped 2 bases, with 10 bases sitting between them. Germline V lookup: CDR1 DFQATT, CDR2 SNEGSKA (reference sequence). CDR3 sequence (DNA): TGCAGTGCTAGAATCGGGTCGACCTACGAGCAGTACTTC. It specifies CSARIGSTYEQYF.

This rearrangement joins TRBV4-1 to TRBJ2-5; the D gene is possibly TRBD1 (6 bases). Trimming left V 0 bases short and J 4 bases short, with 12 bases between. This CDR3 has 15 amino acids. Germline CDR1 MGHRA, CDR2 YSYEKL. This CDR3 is CASSQDGRGPETQYF. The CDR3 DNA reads TGCGCCAGCAGCCAAGATGGCAGGGGACCAGAGACCCAGTACTTC.

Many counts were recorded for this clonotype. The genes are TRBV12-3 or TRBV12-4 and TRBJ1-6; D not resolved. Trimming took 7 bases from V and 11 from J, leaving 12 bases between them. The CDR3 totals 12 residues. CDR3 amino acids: CASTNYRTPLHF. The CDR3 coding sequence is TGTGCCAGCACCAATTATCGGACACCCCTCCACTTT.

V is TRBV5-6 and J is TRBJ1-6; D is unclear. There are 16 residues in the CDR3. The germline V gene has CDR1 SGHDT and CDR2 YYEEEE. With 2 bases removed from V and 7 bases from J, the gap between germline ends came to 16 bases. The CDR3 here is CASSLKRRVRNSPLHF. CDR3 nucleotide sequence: TGTGCCAGCAGCTTAAAAAGGAGGGTCCGAAATTCACCCCTCCACTTT.

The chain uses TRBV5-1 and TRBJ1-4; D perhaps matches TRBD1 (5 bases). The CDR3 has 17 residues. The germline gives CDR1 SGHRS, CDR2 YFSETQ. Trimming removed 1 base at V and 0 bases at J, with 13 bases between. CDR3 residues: CASSLRGRGATNEKLFF. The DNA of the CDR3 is TGCGCCAGCAGCTTGCGAGGGAGGGGAGCAACTAATGAAAAACTGTTTTTT.